Below are 10 T cell receptor beta chains sequenced from a single sample in a study of tumor and adjacent non-tumor tissue in lung cancer. A modified ARM-PCR protocol with three rounds of nested PCR amplified TCRbeta. TCRdb re-analysed the multiplex PCR reads in MiXCR, keeping a single row per CDR3 protein. Seen here are 110,000 or so distinct CDR3 sequences, around 57% observed once, and the top ten hold roughly 20%. This sample's RNA came from whole unsorted tissue. More than 3 cm separated this lung sample from the edge of the tumor. The material sequenced was distant non-tumor lung tissue. The receptors here all came from a man in his sixties with non-small cell lung cancer.

The sample holds many counts of this clonotype. The V call is TRBV28, the J call TRBJ1-5, with TRBD1 as a possible D gene (5 bases). CDR3 length: 16 amino acids. Germline V gene sequence: CDR1 MDHEN, CDR2 SYDVKM. Trimming left V 2 bases short and J 2 bases short, with 13 bases between. The CDR3 here is CASSLARGAGNQPQHF. The DNA of the CDR3 is TGTGCCAGCAGTTTAGCGAGGGGCGCTGGCAATCAGCCCCAGCATTTT.

The count of this clonotype is one. This may be a read error, as it is one base from a much larger clone. J is TRBJ1-6 and V is TRBV28, with D perhaps TRBD1 (6 bases). The germline gives CDR1 MDHEN, CDR2 SYDVKM. The CDR3 is 16 amino acids. The V gene lost 3 bases and the J gene lost 6 bases, with 15 bases spanning the gap. The CDR3 loop reads CASSFSSRTVNSPLHF. For the CDR3, the DNA is TGTGCCAGCAGTTTTTCCAGTAGGACAGTTAATTCACCCCTCCACTTT. Complete variable domain (other parts from reference TRBV28 and TRBJ1-6): DVKVTQSSRYLVKRTGEKVFLECVQDMDHENMFWYRQDPGLGLRLIYFSYDVKMKEKGDIPEGYSVSREKKERFSLILESASTNQTSMYLCASSFSSRTVNSPLHFGNGTRLTVT.

With respect to this clonotype: This sequence may be a read error, since a much larger clone differs from it by one base. V is TRBV6-5 and J is TRBJ2-2; possible D gene TRBD1, 6 bases. The CDR3 has 14 amino acids. From germline, CDR1 is MNHEY and CDR2 SVGAGI. The germline V and J ends were trimmed by 6 bases and 4 bases, with 12 bases remaining between them. CDR3 DNA: TGTGCCAGCAGCCGGACAGACAGCACCGGGGAGCTGTTTTTT. This encodes CASSRTDSTGELFF.

This clonotype has a count of ten or more. The chain has TRBV4-2 and TRBJ2-1, with 15 bases lining up with TRBD2. The CDR3 has 20 residues. Trimming at V came to 4 bases and at J to 0 bases, leaving 10 bases not matched to a gene. Germline loops: CDR1 LGHNA, CDR2 YNFKEQ. This chain's CDR3 is CASSLGLAGGPHSSYNEQFF. CDR3 in DNA: TGTGCCAGCAGCCTTGGACTAGCGGGAGGGCCCCATAGCTCCTACAATGAGCAGTTCTTC.

This clonotype was detected many times. V gene TRBV5-1 combines with J gene TRBJ1-1, with 8 bases matching TRBD1. V shed 5 bases, J shed 1 base, and the junction held 13 bases outside the gene matches. The germline V gene has CDR1 SGHRS and CDR2 YFSETQ. The CDR3 covers 17 residues. The CDR3 sequence: CASRPQGAHPSNTEAFF. The DNA of the CDR3 is TGCGCCAGCAGGCCGCAGGGGGCACATCCTTCGAACACTGAAGCTTTCTTT. Looking up the rest from reference TRBV5-1 and TRBJ1-1 gives the full variable domain: KAGVTQTPRYLIKTRGQQVTLSCSPISGHRSVSWYQQTPGQGLQFLFEYFSETQRNKGNFPGRFSGRQFSNSRSEMNVSTLELGDSALYLCASRPQGAHPSNTEAFFGQGTRLTVV.

This clonotype came up once. This likely comes from a read error, as the CDR3 has no conserved phenylalanine or tryptophan at its end. V usage is TRBV11-3 and J usage is TRBJ2-4; possibly TRBD2 for D (5 bases). CDR1 and CDR2 from the germline V gene are SGHNT and YENEEA. This CDR3 spans 14 amino acids. The CDR3 sequence is CAGSRGPGKNIQYL. The CDR3 bases are TGTGCCGGCAGCCGAGGGCCGGGCAAAAACATTCAGTACCTC.

Many counts were recorded for this clonotype. The chain employs TRBV6-4 and TRBJ2-2; no clear D gene. The V end was cut by 8 bases, the J end by 8 bases, with 9 bases between. CDR3 length: 11 amino acids. Germline CDR1 and CDR2: MRHNA and SNTAGT. DNA for the CDR3: TGTGCCAGCTCATGGGCTGGGGAGCTGTTTTTT. Translation gives CASSWAGELFF.

Concerning this clonotype: A junction boundary mismatches the germline segment, possibly from a read error. The genes are TRBV28 and TRBJ1-2; 12 nucleotides align to TRBD1. This CDR3 is 16 amino acids long. Germline V gene lookup returns CDR1 MDHEN and CDR2 SYDVKM. In DNA, the CDR3 is TGTGCCAGCAGTTTTGGGGACAGGGGGCGCGACTATGGCTACTCCTTC. Encoded protein: CASSFGDRGRDYGYSF.

This clonotype was seen at least ten times. One end of the junction does not line up with germline, which may come from a read error. The rearrangement uses TRBV5-6 and TRBJ1-2, with D perhaps matching TRBD1 (5 bases). The CDR3 has 14 amino acids. Germline CDR1 SGHDT, CDR2 YYEEEE. The CDR3 reads CASSLAGMTTGWSF. The DNA of the CDR3 is TGTGCCAGCAGCTTGGCGGGTATGACAACAGGCTGGTCCTTC. Full variable domain (rest looked up from reference TRBV5-6 and TRBJ1-2): DAGVTQSPTHLIKTRGQQVTLRCSPKSGHDTVSWYQQALGQGPQFIFQYYEEEERQRGNFPDRFSGHQFPNYSSELNVNALLLGDSALYLCASSLAGMTTGWSFGSGTRLTVV.

Many counts were recorded for this clonotype. The chain is built from TRBV12-3 or TRBV12-4 and TRBJ2-1; 8 nucleotides line up with TRBD2. The V segment lost 4 bases and the J segment 4 bases; nucleotides outside the gene matches: 6. The CDR3 loop spans 15 amino acids. CDR3 DNA sequence: TGTGCCAGCAGTTCGCGGGGCGGGAGGTACAATGAGCAGTTCTTC. Encoded protein: CASSSRGGRYNEQFF.